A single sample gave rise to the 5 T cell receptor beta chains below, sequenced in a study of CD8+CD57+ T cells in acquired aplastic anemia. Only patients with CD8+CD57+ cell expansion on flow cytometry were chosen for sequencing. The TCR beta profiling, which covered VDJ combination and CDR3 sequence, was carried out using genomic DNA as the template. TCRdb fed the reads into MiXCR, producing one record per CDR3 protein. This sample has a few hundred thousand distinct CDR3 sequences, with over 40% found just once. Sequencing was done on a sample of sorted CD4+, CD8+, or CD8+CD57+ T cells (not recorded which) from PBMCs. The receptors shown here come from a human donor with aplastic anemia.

The CDR3 DNA is TGTGCCAGCAGTCCCCCCGGGGCAGGGAACAATGAGCAGTTCTTC. This gives the protein CASSPPGAGNNEQFF. This chain joins TRBV25-1 and TRBJ2-1, with D possibly being TRBD1 or TRBD2 (5 bases each). V lost 5 bases and J lost 5, with 16 bases in between. Germline CDR1 MGHDK, CDR2 SYGVNS. CDR3 size: 15 residues.

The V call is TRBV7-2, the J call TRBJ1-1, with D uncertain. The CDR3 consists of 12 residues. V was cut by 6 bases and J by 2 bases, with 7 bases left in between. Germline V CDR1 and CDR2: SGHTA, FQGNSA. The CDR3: CASRVSNTEAFF. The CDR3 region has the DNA TGTGCCAGCAGAGTCTCTAACACTGAAGCTTTCTTT.

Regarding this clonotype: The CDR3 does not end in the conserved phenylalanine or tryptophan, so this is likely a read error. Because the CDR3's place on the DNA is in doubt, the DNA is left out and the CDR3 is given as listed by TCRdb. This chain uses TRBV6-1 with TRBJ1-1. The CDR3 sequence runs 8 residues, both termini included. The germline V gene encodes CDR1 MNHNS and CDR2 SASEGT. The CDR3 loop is CASSERTL.

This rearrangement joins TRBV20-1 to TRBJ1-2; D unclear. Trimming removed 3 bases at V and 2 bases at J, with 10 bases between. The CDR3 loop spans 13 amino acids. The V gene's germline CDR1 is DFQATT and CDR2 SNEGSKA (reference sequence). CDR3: CSARNAANYGYTF. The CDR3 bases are TGCAGTGCTAGGAACGCAGCAAACTATGGCTACACCTTC.

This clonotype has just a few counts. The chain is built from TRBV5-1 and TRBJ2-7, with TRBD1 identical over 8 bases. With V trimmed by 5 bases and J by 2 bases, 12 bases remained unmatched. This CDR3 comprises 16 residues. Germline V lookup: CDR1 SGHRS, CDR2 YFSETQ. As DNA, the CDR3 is TGCGCCAGCAGACCCCTGACAGGGGCCGGGGCCTACGAGCAGTACTTC. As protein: CASRPLTGAGAYEQYF.